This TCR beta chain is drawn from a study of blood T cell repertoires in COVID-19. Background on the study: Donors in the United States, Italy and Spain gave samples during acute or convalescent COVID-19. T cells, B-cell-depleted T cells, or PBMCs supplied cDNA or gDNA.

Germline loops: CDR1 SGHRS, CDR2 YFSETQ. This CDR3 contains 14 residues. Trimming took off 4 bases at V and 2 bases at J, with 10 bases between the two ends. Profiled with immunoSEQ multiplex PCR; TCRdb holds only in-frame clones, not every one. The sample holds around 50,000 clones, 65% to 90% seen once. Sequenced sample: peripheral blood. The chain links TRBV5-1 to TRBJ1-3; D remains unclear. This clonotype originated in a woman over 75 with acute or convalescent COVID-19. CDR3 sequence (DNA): TGCGCCAGCAGCGTTGACTCGGCTGGAAACACCATATATTTT. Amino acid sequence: CASSVDSAGNTIYF. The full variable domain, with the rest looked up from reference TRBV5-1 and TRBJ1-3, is KAGVTQTPRYLIKTRGQQVTLSCSPISGHRSVSWYQQTPGQGLQFLFEYFSETQRNKGNFPGRFSGRQFSNSRSEMNVSTLELGDSALYLCASSVDSAGNTIYFGEGSWLTVV.